The present TCR beta chain was sequenced within a study of CD8+ T cells in alopecia areata. Germline CDR1 and CDR2: MNHEY and SMNVEV (reference sequence). The V segment lost 6 bases and the J segment 5 bases; nucleotides outside the gene matches: 5. This CDR3 comprises 13 residues. Notes on this clone: Its target is not known.

Peripheral blood samples and lesional scalp punch biopsies were obtained from alopecia areata patients. Broader study findings: Lesional scalp exceeded normal scalp in clonality, especially in alopecia totalis/universalis. Possibly because of HLA-related factors, TCR sharing was less clear across patients than in mice. Among the cells sequenced in scalp samples are also the resident alphabeta T cells of normal skin.

TCR sequencing used cDNA made by reverse transcription of extracted RNA. This table comes from immunoSEQ multiplex PCR, and its TCRdb copy is limited to in-frame clones, with some not included. The data hold 130,000 or so clones, with 45% to 50% observed a single time. Material: NKG2D-low CD8+ T cells sorted from blood. The chain uses TRBV27 and TRBJ2-7, with TRBD1 matching over 9 bases. This TCR was recovered from a human donor with alopecia areata. CDR3 coding DNA: TGTGCCAGCAGCTGGGACAGGGTCAACGAGCAGTACTTC. This codes for CASSWDRVNEQYF.